The 32 T cell receptor beta chains below all came from one sample that was sequenced in a study of T cells in Graves' hyperthyroidism and ophthalmopathy. Amplification of TCR beta CDR3 regions was performed using RNA transcripts as template. First-round RT-PCR of the TCR CDR3 relied on the HTBI primer set. TCRdb redid the calling of the multiplex PCR reads with MiXCR, one entry per CDR3 protein. The sample has about 560,000 distinct CDR3 sequences, roughly a sixth seen once. The sequencing input was blood. The receptors were gathered from a woman aged 18-29 years with Graves' hyperthyroidism.

At least ten counts were recorded for this clonotype. The rearrangement uses TRBV6-1 and TRBJ1-5; D not resolved. V was trimmed by 4 bases and J by 0 bases, leaving 7 bases between them. The CDR3 consists of 14 residues. Germline CDR1 reads MNHNS; CDR2 reads SASEGT. As DNA, the CDR3 is TGTGCCAGCAGTGCCAAGGATAGCAATCAGCCCCAGCATTTT. Translation gives CASSAKDSNQPQHF.

This clonotype was observed many times. This rearrangement joins TRBV7-2 to TRBJ2-3, with TRBD2 identical over 7 bases. J gave up 2 bases and V 5 bases, and 4 bases lay outside the gene matches. The CDR3 covers 14 residues. From germline, CDR1 is SGHTA and CDR2 FQGNSA. The CDR3 sequence is CASSRDYFTDTQYF. In nucleotides, the CDR3 is TGTGCCAGCAGCCGGGACTACTTCACAGATACGCAGTATTTT.

This clonotype was observed at least ten times. The chain joins TRBV3-1 to TRBJ2-5; D gene ambiguous. Germline V lookup: CDR1 LGHDT, CDR2 YNNKEL (reference sequence). The V end was cut by 4 bases, the J end by 1 base, with 19 bases between. The CDR3 has 17 amino acids. As DNA, the CDR3 is TGTGCCAGCAGCCTATATATACGAGGATTCCTCCAAGAGACCCAGTACTTC. It codes for CASSLYIRGFLQETQYF.

There are many counts of this clonotype. The V gene is TRBV20-1, the J gene TRBJ2-7; the D gene is possibly TRBD1 (7 bases). Per germline, CDR1 DFQATT and CDR2 SNEGSKA (reference sequence). The CDR3 is made up of 15 amino acids. Trimming took off 6 bases at V and 0 bases at J, with 18 bases between the two ends. Here the CDR3 reads CSAPEGGTDSYEQYF. The CDR3 DNA reads as TGCAGTGCCCCCGAAGGGGGGACAGACTCCTACGAGCAGTACTTC.

This chain uses TRBV12-3 or TRBV12-4 with TRBJ2-7; D is unresolved. V gave up 1 base and J gave up 3 bases, with 10 bases separating them. The CDR3 has 14 residues. CDR3 coding DNA: TGTGCCAGCAGTTTAGGAGGTAGAATCTACGAGCAGTACTTC. It is translated as CASSLGGRIYEQYF.

This clonotype was seen at least ten times. The rearrangement uses TRBV6-2 or TRBV6-3 and TRBJ1-1, with a possible D match to TRBD1 (5 bases). The germline gives CDR1 MNHEY, CDR2 SVGEGT. This CDR3 is built from 15 residues. Trimming pared 5 bases from V and 5 bases from J, leaving 18 bases between. The CDR3 spells CASSPGLGPATEAFF. The CDR3 DNA reads as TGTGCCAGCAGTCCGGGGCTAGGGCCTGCGACTGAAGCTTTCTTT.

This clonotype showed up just a few times. This rearrangement joins TRBV4-3 to TRBJ1-3; D remains ambiguous. Germline loops: CDR1 LGHNA, CDR2 YSLEER. The CDR3 sequence is 15 residues long. Trimming stripped 0 bases from V and 0 bases from J, with 6 bases between. This CDR3 reads CASSQEDLSGNTIYF. In DNA form, the CDR3 reads TGCGCCAGCAGCCAAGAGGACCTCTCTGGAAACACCATATATTTT.

This chain connects TRBV2 to TRBJ1-3; no firm D call. Germline V lookup: CDR1 SNHLY, CDR2 FYNNEI. Deletions cut 2 bases from V and 0 bases from J, with 11 bases between. CDR3 length equals 16 residues. The CDR3 DNA is TGTGCCAGCAGTGAAATCCGCCTGAGCTCTGGAAACACCATATATTTT. Residues: CASSEIRLSSGNTIYF.

The chain is built from TRBV7-9 and TRBJ2-5; TRBD2 matches at 7 bases. This CDR3 contains 14 residues. V shed 1 base, J shed 4 bases, and the junction held 3 bases outside the gene matches. CDR1 is SEHNR and CDR2 is FQNEAQ in the germline V gene (reference sequence). The CDR3 bases are TGTGCCAGCAGCTTAGTACTAGCGCGAGAGACCCAGTACTTC. It specifies CASSLVLARETQYF.

The chain joins TRBV30 to TRBJ1-2; 7 positions match TRBD1. Germline V gene lookup returns CDR1 GTSNPN and CDR2 SVGIG (reference sequence). The V and J ends lost 2 bases and 4 bases, in that order; junction bases with no gene match: 7. This CDR3 is 14 amino acids long. The CDR3 nucleotides read TGTGCCTGGAGTTTAAGGGGGCAAGGCTATGGCTACACCTTC. This codes for CAWSLRGQGYGYTF.

In this sample, this clonotype turned up many times. The chain has TRBV5-1 and TRBJ2-7; a possible D gene is TRBD1 (5 bases). The CDR3 consists of 14 residues. Germline assignment: CDR1 SGHRS and CDR2 YFSETQ. Deletions cut 0 bases from V and 2 bases from J, with 9 bases between. This CDR3 reads CASSLDRGTYEQYF. DNA of the CDR3: TGCGCCAGCAGCTTGGATAGGGGAACCTACGAGCAGTACTTC.

CDR3 nucleotides: TGTGCCAGCAGTTTTCCAGGGAGCCATGGCTACACCTTC. It translates to CASSFPGSHGYTF. The chain joins TRBV27 to TRBJ1-2; weak D call: TRBD1 (5 bases). Germline CDR1 is MNHEY and CDR2 is SMNVEV (reference sequence). V dropped 3 bases and J dropped 6 bases, with 11 bases sitting between them. The CDR3 is made up of 13 amino acids.

The rearrangement links TRBV10-1 to TRBJ2-3, with D maybe TRBD1 (5 bases). Trimming removed 2 bases from V and 3 bases from J, with 12 bases in between. The CDR3 has 15 residues. Per the germline V gene, CDR1 is WNHNN and CDR2 is SYGVQD (reference sequence). In nucleotides, the CDR3 is TGCGCCAGCAGTGAGCAGGGCGTTGGGACAGATACGCAGTATTTT. Translation: CASSEQGVGTDTQYF.

This clonotype was counted many times. The V and J genes are TRBV12-3 or TRBV12-4 and TRBJ1-5; D is perhaps TRBD1 (5 bases). The ends were cut back, 4 bases at V and 2 bases at J, with 18 bases in the middle. The CDR3 consists of 17 residues. The DNA for the CDR3 is TGTGCCAGCAGTTGGTGGGCGGGGACGAATGGCAATCAGCCCCAGCATTTT. It is translated as CASSWWAGTNGNQPQHF.

This clonotype occurred many times. The J gene is TRBJ1-1, the V gene TRBV24-1; 8 bases agree with TRBD1. Germline trimming cut 4 bases from V and 2 bases from J; bases unmatched to any gene: 5. The germline V gene encodes CDR1 KGHDR and CDR2 SFDVKD. The CDR3 loop spans 15 amino acids. Written as DNA, the CDR3 is TGTGCCACCAGTGAGTCCGGGACAGGCAACACTGAAGCTTTCTTT. It codes for CATSESGTGNTEAFF.

CDR3 nucleotide sequence: TGTGCCAGCAGCCCACAGGGGGCAGTAAATCTGGCTGGCTACACCTTC. This codes for CASSPQGAVNLAGYTF. This sequence joins TRBV11-3 and TRBJ1-2; TRBD1 matches 9 bases. Germline V gene data show CDR1 as SGHNT and CDR2 as YENEEA. The CDR3 runs to 16 residues. Trimming removed 5 bases from V and 7 bases from J; junction bases left unmatched: 14.

This chain joins TRBV4-3 and TRBJ1-2, with D unclear. The CDR3 has 17 residues. CDR1 is LGHNA, CDR2 YSLEER, per germline. Trimming took off 0 bases at V and 0 bases at J, with 14 bases between the two ends. CDR3 loop: CASSQEAFTASNYGYTF. The CDR3 DNA is TGCGCCAGCAGCCAAGAGGCATTTACGGCTTCTAACTATGGCTACACCTTC.

This clonotype was detected a few times. The chain has TRBV24-1 and TRBJ2-3, with D possibly TRBD2 on 6 matching bases. The ends were cut back, 3 bases at V and 4 bases at J, with 10 bases in the middle. The CDR3 totals 14 residues. CDR1 KGHDR and CDR2 SFDVKD come from the germline V gene. The CDR3 region is CATSDLGRSDTQYF. The DNA of the CDR3 is TGTGCCACCAGTGATCTCGGGAGATCAGATACGCAGTATTTT.

This clonotype was observed at least ten times. The CDR3 DNA reads as TGTGCCAGCAGCCCTAAGGTGTGGAATGAGCAGTTCTTC. This gives the protein CASSPKVWNEQFF. This rearrangement joins TRBV7-9 to TRBJ2-1; D not resolved. Germline V lookup: CDR1 SEHNR, CDR2 FQNEAQ (reference sequence). The CDR3 runs to 13 residues. Trimming left V 5 bases short and J 7 bases short, with 12 bases between.

This clonotype has a handful of counts. The chain has TRBV7-2 and TRBJ2-1; 12 bases match TRBD2. Germline V gene lookup returns CDR1 SGHTA and CDR2 FQGNSA. The CDR3 totals 16 residues. V was clipped by 5 bases and J by 7 bases; unmatched bases: 9. CDR3 sequence (DNA): TGTGCCAGCAGCCGGATTCTAGCGGGAGGGTCGAATGAGCAGTTCTTC. Translation: CASSRILAGGSNEQFF.

This clonotype was detected many times. The chain employs TRBV28 and TRBJ2-7, with 13 bases lining up with TRBD2. The J segment lost 6 bases and the V segment lost 6 bases, leaving 5 bases of the junction unmatched. This CDR3 is 14 amino acids long. Germline V gives CDR1 MDHEN, CDR2 SYDVKM. CDR3 residues: CASSRLAGGAEQYF. In nucleotides, the CDR3 is TGTGCCAGCAGCCGACTAGCGGGAGGCGCCGAGCAGTACTTC.

There are many counts of this clonotype. The chain carries TRBV30 and TRBJ1-1; D not certain. The CDR3 has 13 residues. V lost 1 base to trimming and J lost 3 bases, with 9 bases between them. Germline values: CDR1 GTSNPN, CDR2 SVGIG (reference sequence). The CDR3 loop is CAWSARRDTEAFF. CDR3 DNA: TGTGCCTGGAGTGCAAGGAGGGACACTGAAGCTTTCTTT.

This clonotype was picked up one time. The germline gene is not matched at one end of the junction; a read error may be the cause. The chain is built from TRBV7-2 and TRBJ1-1; D is unresolved. The germline gives CDR1 SGHTA, CDR2 FQGNSA. The CDR3 totals 14 residues. CDR3 nucleotide sequence: TGTGCCAGCAGCTTACAAGGGCAGAACACTGAAGCTTCCTTT. Protein: CASSLQGQNTEASF.

V and J are TRBV13 and TRBJ2-5; TRBD1 agrees at 8 bases. CDR3 size: 20 residues. Trimming cost V 4 bases and J 5 bases; bases outside gene matches: 24. Germline V gene data show CDR1 as PRHDT and CDR2 as FYEKMQ (reference sequence). CDR3 nucleotides: TGTGCCAGCAGCTCTTCGCTCGATTTGGACAGGGAACGTGCTAGGGAGACCCAGTACTTC. Its protein product is CASSSSLDLDRERARETQYF.

This chain uses TRBV7-2 with TRBJ2-2; 8 positions match TRBD1. This CDR3 contains 15 residues. Germline V lookup: CDR1 SGHTA, CDR2 FQGNSA. J gave up 7 bases and V 0 bases, and 4 bases lay outside the gene matches. CDR3 sequence reads: CASSLADRASGELFF. DNA for the CDR3: TGTGCCAGCAGCTTAGCGGACAGGGCTAGCGGGGAGCTGTTTTTT.

This clonotype occurred many times. The gene calls are TRBV20-1 and TRBJ2-1; the D gene is possibly TRBD1 (6 bases). The germline V gene has CDR1 DFQATT and CDR2 SNEGSKA (reference sequence). The V gene lost 1 base and the J gene lost 6 bases, with 13 bases spanning the gap. The CDR3 is made up of 14 amino acids. CDR3 nucleotides: TGCAGTGCTAGAGGTACAGGGACCCTCAATGAGCAGTTCTTC. Amino acids: CSARGTGTLNEQFF.

The chain employs TRBV5-8 and TRBJ2-4, with 10 bases that match TRBD1. CDR1 is SGHTS and CDR2 is YDEGEE in the germline V gene. This CDR3 spans 15 amino acids. The V and J ends lost 0 bases and 10 bases, in that order; junction bases with no gene match: 7. CDR3 amino acids: CASSLEGWDRGIQYF. CDR3 coding DNA: TGTGCCAGCAGCTTGGAGGGTTGGGACAGGGGAATTCAGTACTTC. The full variable domain, in which reference TRBV5-8 and TRBJ2-4 provide the parts outside the CDR3, is EAGVTQSPTHLIKTRGQQATLRCSPISGHTSVYWYQQALGLGLQFLLWYDEGEERNRGNFPPRFSGRQFPNYSSELNVNALELEDSALYLCASSLEGWDRGIQYFGAGTRLSVL.

This clonotype was found a few times. The chain combines TRBV4-1 with TRBJ2-3, with 14 positions matching TRBD2. V lost 5 bases to trimming and J lost 3 bases; unmatched junction nucleotides: 13. Germline CDR1 reads MGHRA; CDR2 reads YSYEKL. This CDR3 is 19 amino acids long. The DNA for the CDR3 is TGCGCCAGCAGCAAACCGAGACTAGCGGGAGGGCAGAGGACAGATACGCAGTATTTT. Residues: CASSKPRLAGGQRTDTQYF.

V usage is TRBV27 and J usage is TRBJ2-2; 13 bases align to TRBD2. Germline trimming cut 0 bases from V and 4 bases from J; bases unmatched to any gene: 5. Per germline, CDR1 MNHEY and CDR2 SMNVEV (reference sequence). This CDR3 contains 18 residues. The CDR3 nucleotides are TGTGCCAGCAGTTTATCTAGGACTAGCGGGAGTGGCACCGGGGAGCTGTTTTTT. Encoded protein: CASSLSRTSGSGTGELFF.

The chain is built from TRBV11-2 and TRBJ1-3, with D possibly TRBD1 on 5 matching bases. V dropped 4 bases and J dropped 0 bases, with 10 bases sitting between them. Germline V gene lookup returns CDR1 SGHAT and CDR2 FQNNGV. This CDR3 region has 15 residues. CDR3 DNA sequence: TGTGCCAGCAGCTGGGGACGGAGCTCTGGAAACACCATATATTTT. Protein product: CASSWGRSSGNTIYF.

The rearrangement joins TRBV6-1 to TRBJ2-3; 7 bases align to TRBD2. The V gene's germline CDR1 is MNHNS and CDR2 SASEGT. This CDR3 has 15 amino acids. J gave up 2 bases and V 8 bases, and 10 bases lay outside the gene matches. The CDR3 DNA sequence: TGTGCCAGCGAAACGCTAGCGGAGCTCACAGATACGCAGTATTTT. This sequence encodes CASETLAELTDTQYF.

This clonotype was recorded many times. The rearrangement uses TRBV13 and TRBJ1-1; D is unresolved. Trimming shortened V by 2 bases and J by 1 base, and 5 bases separated the two germline ends. CDR1 and CDR2 from the germline V gene are PRHDT and FYEKMQ (reference sequence). This CDR3 contains 13 residues. The CDR3 nucleotides read TGTGCCAGCAGCTTATCCTGGAACACTGAAGCTTTCTTT. It translates to CASSLSWNTEAFF.